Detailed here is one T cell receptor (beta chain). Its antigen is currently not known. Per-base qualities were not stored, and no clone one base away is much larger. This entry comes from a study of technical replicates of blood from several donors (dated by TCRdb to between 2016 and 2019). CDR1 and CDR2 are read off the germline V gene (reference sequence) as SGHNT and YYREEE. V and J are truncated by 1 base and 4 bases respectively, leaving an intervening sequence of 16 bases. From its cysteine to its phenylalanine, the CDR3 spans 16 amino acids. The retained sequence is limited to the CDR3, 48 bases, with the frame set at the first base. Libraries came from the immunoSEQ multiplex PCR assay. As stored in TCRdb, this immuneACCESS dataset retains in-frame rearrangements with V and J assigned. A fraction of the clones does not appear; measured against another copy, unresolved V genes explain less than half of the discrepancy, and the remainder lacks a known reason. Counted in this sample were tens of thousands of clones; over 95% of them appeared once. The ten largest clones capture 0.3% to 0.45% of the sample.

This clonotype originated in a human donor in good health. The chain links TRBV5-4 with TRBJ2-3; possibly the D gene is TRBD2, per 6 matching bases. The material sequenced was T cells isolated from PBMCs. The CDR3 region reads CASSLMADPGADTQYF. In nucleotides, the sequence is TGTGCCAGCAGCTTGATGGCAGACCCGGGGGCAGATACGCAGTATTTT.